These 17 T cell receptor beta chains were all obtained from the same sample, sequenced in a study of glioma-infiltrating T cells. The iRepertoire nested amplicon-rescue multiplex PCR amplified TCR alpha and beta CDR3s from RNA. MiXCR, applied by TCRdb to the multiplex PCR reads, yields one record per CDR3 protein. This sample has around 350,000 distinct CDR3 sequences, with 35% to 45% found just once. The specimen was glioma tissue, nonneoplastic brain tissue, or PBMCs (not recorded which). These receptors all come from a human donor with low-grade glioma or glioblastoma, undergoing nonglioma brain surgery, or in good health (not recorded which).

Comments on this clonotype: Given a much more abundant clone one base away, this may be a read error. This sequence joins TRBV28 and TRBJ1-2; D is perhaps TRBD1 (5 bases). From germline, CDR1 is MDHEN and CDR2 SYDVKM. This CDR3 is 13 amino acids long. Deletions cut 6 bases from V and 8 bases from J, with 16 bases between. CDR3 DNA: TGTGCCAGCAGCAGGGCTTTACTCTGGGGCTACACCTTC. Translated, it gives CASSRALLWGYTF.

Turning to this clonotype: A much more abundant neighbour one base away suggests this may be a read error. The chain links TRBV6-5 to TRBJ1-1; D gene unclear. There are 10 residues in the CDR3. Germline V CDR1 and CDR2: MNHEY, SVGAGI. CDR3 in DNA: TGTGCCAGCGCCAACAATGAAGCTTTCTTT. Protein sequence: CASANNEAFF.

The gene calls are TRBV27 and TRBJ2-5; D may be TRBD1 or TRBD2 (6 bases each). V lost 2 bases, J lost 1 base, and 8 bases lay in between. The germline gives CDR1 MNHEY, CDR2 SMNVEV (reference sequence). The CDR3 is 14 residues long. In DNA form, the CDR3 reads TGTGCCAGCAGTTTAAGGGGGGCCCAAGAGACCCAGTACTTC. This encodes CASSLRGAQETQYF.

This clonotype was counted only a few times. This chain connects TRBV7-2 to TRBJ2-1, with D hard to call. Trimming shortened V by 4 bases and J by 10 bases, and 26 bases separated the two germline ends. The V gene's germline CDR1 is SGHTA and CDR2 FQGNSA. The CDR3 extends over 17 amino acids. DNA of the CDR3: TGTGCCAGCAGCTCTAGTACTCAGTGGGGTAGACCAGTGGAGCAGTTCTTC. Translation gives CASSSSTQWGRPVEQFF.

For this clonotype: An end of the junction does not agree with germline; a read error may underlie this. This chain joins TRBV7-6 and TRBJ2-6; D perhaps matches TRBD1 (5 bases). The CDR3 is 17 amino acids. Germline V gene data show CDR1 as SGHVS and CDR2 as FNYEAQ. The CDR3 protein is CANSPRQGGVGANVLTF. The CDR3 DNA sequence: TGTGCCAACAGCCCTCGTCAGGGTGGGGTTGGGGCCAACGTCCTGACTTTC.

This chain links TRBV28 with TRBJ2-7; 7 bases agree with TRBD2. This CDR3 spans 14 amino acids. The V gene's germline CDR1 is MDHEN and CDR2 SYDVKM. The V gene end was trimmed by 3 bases and the J gene end by 4 bases; junction bases not matched to a gene: 6. The CDR3 nucleotides are TGTGCCAGCAGTTTGGCGGGAGTTAAATACGAGCAGTACTTC. This sequence encodes CASSLAGVKYEQYF.

Concerning this clonotype: This may arise from a read error, as a much more abundant clone is one base away. V and J are TRBV15 and TRBJ1-3; D not certain. V shed 1 base and J shed 0 bases, with 13 bases lying between them. Germline lookup yields CDR1 LNHNV and CDR2 YYDKDF (reference sequence). CDR3 length: 17 residues. Written as DNA, the CDR3 is TGTGCCACCAGCAGAGTAGGGATCACCTACTCTGGAAACACCATATATTTT. This translates into CATSRVGITYSGNTIYF.

This clonotype was recorded a few times. The chain combines TRBV2 with TRBJ1-5; no clear D. V lost 1 base and J 5 bases, leaving 6 bases between the germline ends. The V gene's germline CDR1 is SNHLY and CDR2 FYNNEI. This CDR3 region has 13 residues. CDR3 amino acids: CASSEGEDQPQHF. In DNA, the CDR3 is TGTGCCAGCAGTGAAGGGGAGGATCAGCCCCAGCATTTT.

J is TRBJ2-7 and V is TRBV20-1, with TRBD2 as a possible D gene (6 bases). Germline values: CDR1 DFQATT, CDR2 SNEGSKA (reference sequence). Between the trimmed V and J ends, which lost 0 bases and 0 bases, there was a span of 12 bases. The CDR3 length is 15 residues. The CDR3 DNA reads TGCAGTGCTAGAGATTTGCGGGGTTACTCCTACGAGCAGTACTTC. Translated: CSARDLRGYSYEQYF.

This chain connects TRBV6-1 to TRBJ2-3, with unresolved D. Trimming shortened V by 6 bases and J by 5 bases, and 18 bases separated the two germline ends. Germline V gives CDR1 MNHNS, CDR2 SASEGT. CDR3 size: 15 residues. CDR3 loop: CASRSLQAVEDTQYF. The CDR3 bases are TGTGCCAGCAGGTCCCTTCAGGCCGTGGAAGATACGCAGTATTTT.

This clonotype was counted many times. The J gene is TRBJ2-1, the V gene TRBV20-1; D unresolved. Germline values: CDR1 DFQATT, CDR2 SNEGSKA (reference sequence). This CDR3 contains 15 residues. V lost 6 bases, J lost 0 bases, and 15 bases lay in between. DNA of the CDR3: TGCAGTGCCCTGAATCCGGCTAGCTCCTACAATGAGCAGTTCTTC. Residues: CSALNPASSYNEQFF.

Turning to this clonotype: A clone one base away is much larger, so this may be a read error. The chain recombines TRBV15 with TRBJ2-1; D not resolved. CDR1 and CDR2 from the germline V gene are LNHNV and YYDKDF (reference sequence). The CDR3 totals 16 residues. V was shortened by 1 base and J by 9 bases, with 19 bases between the two germline ends. The CDR3 DNA reads TGTGCCACCAGCAGAGTCCCAGGTGGTGGTGCCAGTGAGCAGTTCTTC. Translating gives CATSRVPGGGASEQFF.

The chain links TRBV2 to TRBJ1-2; 10 bases align to TRBD1. The CDR3 runs 14 residues. The germline V gene has CDR1 SNHLY and CDR2 FYNNEI. V lost 5 bases to trimming and J lost 6 bases; unmatched junction nucleotides: 6. CDR3 sequence reads: CASSTTGGADGYTF. As DNA, the CDR3 is TGTGCCAGCAGTACGACAGGGGGCGCCGATGGCTACACCTTC.

On this clonotype itself: One base away lies a much larger clone, so this may be a sequencing read error. The chain joins TRBV27 to TRBJ2-7; TRBD2 might be the D (6 bases). From germline, CDR1 is MNHEY and CDR2 SMNVEV (reference sequence). The CDR3 is made up of 18 amino acids. CDR3 in DNA: TGTGCCAGCAGTTTCCGGGGGAGGCCTAATCAAGGCTCCTACGAGCGGTACTTC. Amino acid sequence: CASSFRGRPNQGSYERYF.

The chain combines TRBV6-5 with TRBJ1-2; D might be TRBD1 (5 bases). V lost 10 bases and J 2 bases, leaving 17 bases between the germline ends. Germline-derived CDR1 and CDR2 are MNHEY and SVGAGI. The length of the CDR3 is 14 residues. The CDR3 DNA follows: TGTGCCATCACCTTCTCGACAGAAAACTATGGCTACACCTTC. It encodes CAITFSTENYGYTF.

Comment on this clonotype: This could be a read error, since a much larger clone is one nucleotide away. V and J are TRBV7-9 and TRBJ2-3; D might be TRBD1 (5 bases). The CDR3 contains 14 residues. Germline CDR1 reads SEHNR; CDR2 reads FQNEAQ (reference sequence). Trimming took 4 bases from V and 0 from J, leaving 8 bases between them. CDR3 in amino acids: CASSSRVSTDTQYF. CDR3 sequence (DNA): TGTGCCAGCAGCTCCAGGGTTAGCACAGATACGCAGTATTTT.

This clonotype has just a few counts. The chain carries TRBV4-1 and TRBJ2-3, with TRBD2 matching over 9 bases. The CDR3 is 16 amino acids. V was pared by 2 bases and J by 4 bases, with 7 bases of the junction left unmatched. The germline gives CDR1 MGHRA, CDR2 YSYEKL. CDR3: CASSQRGGRGPDTQYF. Written as DNA, the CDR3 is TGCGCCAGCAGCCAACGAGGCGGGAGGGGTCCAGATACGCAGTATTTT.